Sequencing of this T cell receptor (beta chain) was carried out in a study of shared clonotypes between healthy human individuals. Study-wide context: Researchers assigned three CD4 naive, three CD4 memory, two CD8 naive and one CD8 memory plate to each donor. Study outcomes and limitations: The expectation was that sequencing depth would affect clonotype sharing among donors. With several donors compared, 4.5% to 6.5% of naive CD4 clonotypes were shared. Non-shared clonotypes showed lower generation probabilities than clonotypes common to all four donors.

CD45RO-negative, CCR7-selected cells formed the naive CD8 fraction, which excluded terminally differentiated effector memory CD45RA+ cells. As regards this clone: The antigen is unknown.

V was cut by 1 base and J by 7 bases, with 16 bases left in between. The CDR3 is 16 residues long. The germline V gene encodes CDR1 KGHSH and CDR2 LQKENI. Some clones are missing from TCRdb's copy, which holds only in-frame ones; the method was immunoSEQ multiplex PCR. The data hold about 2 million clones, with about 95% observed a single time. The specimen was naive CD8+ T cells sorted from blood. V usage is TRBV18 and J usage is TRBJ1-4; D perhaps matches TRBD1 (5 bases). The TCR originated in a man aged 18 to 30 in good health. CDR3 nucleotide sequence: TGTGCCAGCTCACCACGAGGGGAAGCGGAGGGTGAAAAACTGTTTTTT. It codes for CASSPRGEAEGEKLFF. Full variable domain (outside the CDR3, taken from reference TRBV18 and TRBJ1-4): NAGVMQNPRHLVRRRGQEARLRCSPMKGHSHVYWYRQLPEEGLKFMVYLQKENIIDESGMPKERFSAEFPKEGPSILRIQQVVRGDSAAYFCASSPRGEAEGEKLFFGSGTQLSVL.